This TCR beta chain stems from a study of spatial heterogeneity in lung cancer. General study points: There were more appearances of ubiquitous expanded tumor TCRs in blood at resection than at follow-up.

Each CDR3 protein gets one entry after TCRdb re-called the 5' RACE reads with MiXCR. The sample lists more than 85,000 distinct CDR3 sequences; approximately 8.5% were seen once. The sample's time point: sample taken at primary tumor resection. Whole RNA, isolated from tumor, nontumor lung or frozen PBMC, was sequenced without prior sorting. This clonotype has at least ten counts. As yet, its antigen is unknown. The sequence was obtained from a male donor with early-stage non-small cell lung cancer. The sequencing here drew on PBMCs, taken at surgery.

The DNA for the CDR3 is TGCAGCGCTTACCCCTATGGCTACACCTTC. This codes for CSAYPYGYTF. The chain couples TRBV29-1 to TRBJ1-2; D remains unclear. Deletions cut 7 bases from V and 4 bases from J, with 7 bases between. This CDR3 comprises 10 residues. Germline V gene lookup returns CDR1 SQVTM and CDR2 ANQGSEA.